Described below is a single T cell receptor beta chain sequence and its context. Its antigen is not identified. The data originate from a study of cytomegalovirus exposure and HLA in healthy donors. Study information: Prior work identified 95 million to 120 million unique TCR beta sequences in some 200 million T cells. General observations from the study: Presence/absence analyses assumed roughly uniform sequencing depth across donors, which may not hold.

The V gene end was trimmed by 5 bases and the J gene end by 0 bases; junction bases not matched to a gene: 2. Germline V gene lookup returns CDR1 LNHDA and CDR2 SQIVND (reference sequence). The CDR3 length is 14 residues. Samples came from healthy bone marrow donors. The PCR used 60 Vbeta and 13 Jbeta primers. Produced via immunoSEQ multiplex PCR; TCRdb's table is partial and in-frame only. Here the sample spans 100,000 or so clones, roughly 76% being singletons. Sequenced sample: PBMCs. The chain has TRBV19 and TRBJ1-1, with TRBD1 matching over 8 bases. The clonotype comes from a man in his forties in good health and CMV-seronegative. CDR3 protein: CASSPDRVNTEAFF. CDR3 DNA: TGTGCCAGTAGTCCGGACAGGGTGAACACTGAAGCTTTCTTT.